The clone carrying this TCR beta chain was seen only once. The target antigen is unknown. This sample is drawn from a study of shared clonotypes between healthy human individuals. Study overall: The donors, a couple of women and a few men, were aged 18 to 49. Per donor, three plates held CD4 naive cells, three held CD4 memory, two held CD8 naive and one held CD8 memory.

From germline, CDR1 is LGHNT and CDR2 FRNRAP. The junction had 7 bases not matched to a gene; V was cut back by 1 base and J by 4 bases. The CDR3 contains 17 residues. This table comes from immunoSEQ multiplex PCR, and its TCRdb copy is limited to in-frame clones, with some not included. The table lists some 2.1 million clones, 93% of them singletons. CD45RO-negative, CCR7-selected cells formed the naive CD8 fraction, which excluded terminally differentiated effector memory CD45RA+ cells. General study findings and limits: It was the few donors that limited the genetic and exposure-history diversity represented. Naive subsets typically showed greater estimated richness than memory subsets.

Sequencing was performed on naive CD8+ T cells from PBMCs. The clonotype was recovered from a young man in good health. Some clones in this sample may be carry-over from other donors' samples. The rearrangement links TRBV12-5 to TRBJ2-1; TRBD2 matches 10 bases. The CDR3 nucleotides are TGTGCTAGTGGTTTGGCCAATCCTAGCGGGAGTTACAATGAGCAGTTCTTC. Protein: CASGLANPSGSYNEQFF. Using reference TRBV12-5 and TRBJ2-1 for the parts outside the CDR3, the full variable domain is DARVTQTPRHKVTEMGQEVTMRCQPILGHNTVFWYRQTMMQGLELLAYFRNRAPLDDSGMPKDRFSAEMPDATLATLKIQPSEPRDSAVYFCASGLANPSGSYNEQFFGPGTRLTVL.